Each of the 10 T cell receptor beta chains below was sequenced from the same sample in a study of cytomegalovirus exposure and HLA in healthy donors. Primers included in the PCR were 60 Vbeta and 13 Jbeta primers. TCRdb's table, derived via immunoSEQ multiplex PCR, lists solely in-frame clones and lacks some. The sample lists roughly 160,000 clones; 60% to 80% were seen once. Sequencing used PBMCs. The origin of the receptors is a man younger than 30 in good health and CMV-seropositive.

V and J are TRBV6-4 and TRBJ2-5; TRBD2 matches 10 bases. Germline values: CDR1 MRHNA, CDR2 SNTAGT. The CDR3 length is 15 residues. The ends lost 4 bases at V and 4 bases at J; junction bases unmatched: 6. CDR3 residues: CASSVSSGGGETQYF. The CDR3 nucleotides read TGTGCCAGCAGTGTATCTAGCGGGGGTGGAGAGACCCAGTACTTC.

This chain links TRBV2 with TRBJ1-2; no clear D. Trimming stripped 2 bases from V and 4 bases from J, with 8 bases between. The CDR3 loop spans 13 amino acids. The germline gives CDR1 SNHLY, CDR2 FYNNEI. The CDR3 spells CASSEPPVYGYTF. The CDR3 DNA is TGTGCCAGCAGTGAACCGCCGGTCTATGGCTACACCTTC.

This sequence joins TRBV10-3 and TRBJ2-2; the match to TRBD2 covers 12 bases. Germline trimming cut 8 bases from V and 6 bases from J; bases unmatched to any gene: 4. The length of the CDR3 is 14 residues. CDR1 is ENHRY and CDR2 is SYGVKD in the germline V gene. The CDR3 here is CAIRTSGIAGELFF. The CDR3 DNA sequence: TGTGCCATCCGGACTAGCGGGATAGCCGGGGAGCTGTTTTTT.

The chain uses TRBV6-5 and TRBJ2-7, with 8 bases that match TRBD2. The germline V gene has CDR1 MNHEY and CDR2 SVGAGI. This CDR3 is built from 15 residues. V gave up 2 bases and J gave up 0 bases; unmatched junction bases: 3. For the CDR3, the DNA is TGTGCCAGCAGTTACGATCGGGGGGGCTCCTACGAGCAGTACTTC. The encoded protein is CASSYDRGGSYEQYF.

The rearrangement joins TRBV21-1 to TRBJ2-7; the DNA was not used to check the table's D call, TRBD1. TRBV21-1 is a pseudogene. The CDR3 is 10 residues long. DNA of the CDR3: TGTGCCAGCTCCCGACAAGAGCAGTACTTC. This sequence encodes CASSRQEQYF.

The V call is TRBV5-5, the J call TRBJ1-3; D is uncertain. There are 13 residues in the CDR3. V shed 4 bases and J shed 3 bases, with 8 bases lying between them. Germline assignment: CDR1 SGHKS and CDR2 YYEKEE (reference sequence). CDR3 sequence (DNA): TGTGCCAGCAGCAGAGACTTTGGAAACACCATATATTTT. Its protein is CASSRDFGNTIYF.

The V and J genes are TRBV6-5 and TRBJ1-2; tentative D call: TRBD1 (6 bases). The length of the CDR3 is 14 residues. Germline lookup yields CDR1 MNHEY and CDR2 SVGAGI. Trimming pared 0 bases from V and 6 bases from J, leaving 11 bases between. The CDR3 DNA reads as TGTGCCAGCAGTTACTCACCACAGGGAGATGGCTACACCTTC. It yields the protein CASSYSPQGDGYTF.

The V and J genes are TRBV4-2 and TRBJ2-1; 11 bases are shared with TRBD2. V trimming: 1 base; J trimming: 8 bases; junction bases outside the gene matches: 10. Germline CDR1 is LGHNA and CDR2 is YNFKEQ. The CDR3 length is 17 residues. DNA for the CDR3: TGTGCCAGCAGCCAAGCTCGGGGTCTAGCGGGAGGATATGAGCAGTTCTTC. This sequence encodes CASSQARGLAGGYEQFF.

This clone occurred a few times. The chain couples TRBV27 to TRBJ1-2, with 7 bases lining up with TRBD1. The CDR3 consists of 12 residues. V lost 6 bases to trimming and J lost 2 bases; unmatched junction nucleotides: 0. The V gene's germline CDR1 is MNHEY and CDR2 SMNVEV (reference sequence). CDR3 residues: CASRQGNYGYTF. As DNA, the CDR3 is TGTGCCAGCAGACAGGGGAACTATGGCTACACCTTC.

The J gene is TRBJ1-3, the V gene TRBV30; D not certain. V lost 4 bases and J 4 bases, leaving 11 bases between the germline ends. The CDR3 contains 13 residues. Germline V lookup: CDR1 GTSNPN, CDR2 SVGIG (reference sequence). DNA of the CDR3: TGTGCCTGGATCATGACATACGGAAACACCATATATTTT. It translates to CAWIMTYGNTIYF.